These 32 T cell receptor beta chains came from one sample sequenced in a study of early T cells in non-severe SARS-CoV-2 infection. TCRdb re-called the 5' RACE reads through MiXCR, storing one row per CDR3 protein. This sample has approximately 69,000 distinct CDR3 sequences, with about 9% found just once. The material sequenced was whole blood. The receptors derive from an adult who was a healthcare worker with PCR-confirmed SARS-CoV-2 infection or an uninfected control (not recorded which).

This clonotype showed up just a few times. The chain couples TRBV6-2 or TRBV6-3 to TRBJ2-7; the D gene could be TRBD1 or TRBD2 (5 bases each). This CDR3 spans 11 amino acids. Germline-derived CDR1 and CDR2 are MNHEY and SVGEGT. Deletions cut 4 bases from V and 6 bases from J, with 7 bases between. The chain's CDR3 is CASSWGSEQYF. The CDR3 DNA reads as TGTGCCAGCAGTTGGGGGTCCGAGCAGTACTTC.

This rearrangement joins TRBV6-6 to TRBJ2-3, with 11 bases lining up with TRBD2. This CDR3 is built from 14 residues. J lost 10 bases, V lost 7 bases, and 10 bases had no gene match. Germline CDR1 is MNHNY and CDR2 is SVGAGI (reference sequence). CDR3 region: CASMASGGQEAQYF. The CDR3 bases are TGTGCCAGCATGGCTAGCGGGGGGCAGGAAGCGCAGTATTTT.

Ten or more counts support this clonotype. The V gene is TRBV20-1, the J gene TRBJ1-4, with D perhaps TRBD1 (5 bases). CDR1 DFQATT and CDR2 SNEGSKA come from the germline V gene (reference sequence). V was shortened by 6 bases and J by 6 bases, with 14 bases between the two germline ends. CDR3 length: 13 amino acids. The CDR3 bases are TGCAGTGCGCTGACGCGAGGGGATGAAAAACTGTTTTTT. It translates to CSALTRGDEKLFF.

This clonotype was counted ten times or more. The gene calls are TRBV11-2 and TRBJ2-1, with 8 bases identical to TRBD2. The CDR3 covers 16 residues. J gave up 3 bases and V 5 bases, and 9 bases lay outside the gene matches. Per the germline V gene, CDR1 is SGHAT and CDR2 is FQNNGV. The CDR3 protein is CASSPLRGGLYNEQFF. The CDR3 DNA is TGTGCCAGCAGCCCCCTTCGGGGGGGCCTCTACAATGAGCAGTTCTTC.

The gene calls are TRBV29-1 and TRBJ2-7; D is unresolved. The CDR3 is 12 amino acids. V was clipped by 6 bases and J by 0 bases, with 9 bases between them. CDR1 is SQVTM, CDR2 ANQGSEA, per germline. The CDR3 DNA is TGCAGCGTGTCACTCAGCTCCTACGAGCAGTACTTC. Protein sequence: CSVSLSSYEQYF.

V usage is TRBV29-1 and J usage is TRBJ2-5; D may be TRBD2 (5 bases). This CDR3 has 13 amino acids. V was pared by 4 bases and J by 1 base, with 10 bases between. Germline lookup yields CDR1 SQVTM and CDR2 ANQGSEA. CDR3 residues: CSVALRAQETQYF. In DNA form, the CDR3 reads TGCAGCGTTGCTTTGCGGGCCCAAGAGACCCAGTACTTC.

This clonotype was seen at least ten times. V is TRBV10-3 and J is TRBJ2-3, with D maybe TRBD2 (6 bases). From germline, CDR1 is ENHRY and CDR2 SYGVKD. The CDR3 contains 15 residues. Deletions cut 6 bases from V and 1 base from J, with 14 bases between. CDR3 region: CAISLGWEGTDTQYF. As DNA, the CDR3 is TGTGCCATCAGCTTAGGGTGGGAGGGCACAGATACGCAGTATTTT.

This clonotype was seen at least ten times. This chain's CDR3 is CASSLPSGQGGQFF. CDR3 coding DNA: TGTGCCAGCAGCTTACCTAGTGGACAGGGCGGGCAGTTCTTC. The chain recombines TRBV7-9 with TRBJ2-1; TRBD1 matches at 8 bases. Unmatched junction bases numbered 9, after V lost 2 bases and J lost 12 bases. The CDR3 loop spans 14 amino acids. Germline V lookup: CDR1 SEHNR, CDR2 FQNEAQ (reference sequence).

This clonotype was detected many times. V and J are TRBV29-1 and TRBJ1-3, with D perhaps TRBD1 (6 bases). The V end lost 8 bases, the J end lost 0 bases, and 17 bases lay between the germline ends. Germline-derived CDR1 and CDR2 are SQVTM and ANQGSEA. The CDR3 covers 15 residues. CDR3 DNA sequence: TGCAGCCCAGGGAGGGGGAAGAGCTCTGGAAACACCATATATTTT. It specifies CSPGRGKSSGNTIYF.

This clonotype was found a few times. The chain has TRBV7-2 and TRBJ1-5, with D possibly TRBD1 on 6 matching bases. The CDR3 sequence is 14 residues long. Trimming pared 5 bases from V and 7 bases from J, leaving 15 bases between. Germline CDR1 and CDR2: SGHTA and FQGNSA. CDR3 nucleotide sequence: TGTGCCAGCAGCGCCCAGGGGAATAGCCAGCCCCAGCATTTT. Its protein product is CASSAQGNSQPQHF.

This chain links TRBV6-6 with TRBJ2-7, with D perhaps matching TRBD2 (6 bases). The germline V and J ends were trimmed by 2 bases and 9 bases, with 11 bases remaining between them. Germline V gives CDR1 MNHNY, CDR2 SVGAGI (reference sequence). CDR3 size: 12 residues. The CDR3 DNA follows: TGTGCCAGCAGTTACGGGGACTTCGGGCAGTACTTC. This translates into CASSYGDFGQYF.

This clonotype has at least ten counts. V and J are TRBV6-1 and TRBJ2-1; D remains ambiguous. The CDR3 has 12 residues. V was pared by 4 bases and J by 13 bases, with 14 bases between. Germline loops: CDR1 MNHNS, CDR2 SASEGT. The CDR3 reads CASSGSTMRQFF. The CDR3 nucleotides read TGTGCCAGCAGTGGGAGTACAATGAGACAGTTCTTC.

The chain couples TRBV7-6 to TRBJ2-7; 8 bases agree with TRBD1. The V segment lost 3 bases and the J segment 1 base; nucleotides outside the gene matches: 8. CDR1 SGHVS and CDR2 FNYEAQ come from the germline V gene. This CDR3 region has 16 residues. CDR3 region: CASSFGTGPKSYEQYF. CDR3 DNA: TGTGCCAGCAGCTTTGGGACAGGACCCAAATCCTACGAGCAGTACTTC.

J is TRBJ1-1 and V is TRBV18; D remains unclear. Germline lookup yields CDR1 KGHSH and CDR2 LQKENI. V lost 3 bases and J 3 bases, leaving 17 bases between the germline ends. There are 16 residues in the CDR3. The CDR3 here is CASSPIFSFGDTEAFF. The CDR3, as DNA: TGTGCCAGCTCACCTATATTCAGCTTCGGGGACACTGAAGCTTTCTTT. The entire variable domain, with the rest obtained from reference TRBV18 and TRBJ1-1, is as follows: NAGVMQNPRHLVRRRGQEARLRCSPMKGHSHVYWYRQLPEEGLKFMVYLQKENIIDESGMPKERFSAEFPKEGPSILRIQQVVRGDSAAYFCASSPIFSFGDTEAFFGQGTRLTVV.

This clonotype was recorded many times. J is TRBJ1-2 and V is TRBV4-2; unclear D gene. The CDR3 spans 12 residues. The germline gives CDR1 LGHNA, CDR2 YNFKEQ. With 8 bases removed from V and 5 bases from J, the gap between germline ends came to 12 bases. CDR3 protein: CASLRADYGYTF. Here the CDR3 DNA reads TGTGCCAGCTTACGGGCGGATTATGGCTACACCTTC.

Remarks on this clonotype: Germline and junction disagree at one end, which may indicate a read error. The rearrangement uses TRBV5-6 and TRBJ1-1; maybe TRBD1 (6 bases). There are 14 residues in the CDR3. The germline gives CDR1 SGHDT, CDR2 YYEEEE. The CDR3 DNA sequence: TGTGCCAGCAGCTTGTCAGCATCAGGGGCCGAAGCCTTCTTT. Its protein product is CASSLSASGAEAFF.

The table lists this clonotype with a few counts. The chain links TRBV11-2 to TRBJ2-7; 10 bases line up with TRBD2. The germline V gene has CDR1 SGHAT and CDR2 FQNNGV. V lost 6 bases, J lost 4 bases, and 6 bases stayed unmatched. CDR3 length: 14 residues. CDR3 loop: CASRVAGGGYEQYF. DNA for the CDR3: TGTGCCAGCAGAGTAGCGGGGGGCGGGTACGAGCAGTACTTC.

The rearrangement uses TRBV5-1 and TRBJ2-3; possible D gene TRBD1, 6 bases. CDR3 length equals 15 residues. Between the trimmed V and J ends, which lost 3 bases and 1 base, there was a span of 12 bases. Germline lookup yields CDR1 SGHRS and CDR2 YFSETQ. The CDR3 bases are TGCGCCAGCAGCTCAGGGGCCTCCCGCACAGATACGCAGTATTTT. Its translation: CASSSGASRTDTQYF.

The V call is TRBV3-1, the J call TRBJ1-1; possibly TRBD1 for D (5 bases). Trimming removed 5 bases at V and 9 bases at J, with 22 bases between. CDR1 and CDR2 from the germline V gene are LGHDT and YNNKEL (reference sequence). The CDR3 loop spans 15 amino acids. The CDR3 spells CASSSRQSEAIQAFF. For the CDR3, the DNA is TGTGCCAGCAGCTCACGACAGTCCGAGGCAATTCAAGCTTTCTTT.

This clonotype was counted ten times or more. The chain uses TRBV7-9 and TRBJ2-6; D uncertain. This CDR3 region has 18 residues. V gave up 2 bases and J gave up 1 base, with 15 bases separating them. CDR1 is SEHNR and CDR2 is FQNEAQ in the germline V gene (reference sequence). CDR3 nucleotides: TGTGCCAGCAGCTTAAGGGTGACAACGACATCTGGGGCCAACGTCCTGACTTTC. As protein: CASSLRVTTTSGANVLTF.

For this clonotype: This sequence may be a read error, since a much larger clone differs from it by one base. The CDR3 end shows no conserved phenylalanine or tryptophan, and so a read error is likely. This CDR3 is CASSLTSGSRDTQYS. The CDR3 DNA is TGTGCCAGCAGCTTAACTAGCGGGAGTCGAGATACGCAGTATTCT. The chain combines TRBV5-4 with TRBJ2-3; 11 positions match TRBD2. Germline V lookup: CDR1 SGHNT, CDR2 YYREEE (reference sequence). J lost 5 bases, V lost 2 bases, and 4 bases had no gene match. This CDR3 is 15 amino acids long.

V is TRBV24-1 and J is TRBJ2-3, with D possibly TRBD2 on 7 matching bases. CDR1 is KGHDR and CDR2 is SFDVKD in the germline V gene. Deletions cut 4 bases from V and 2 bases from J, with 15 bases between. This CDR3 is 16 amino acids long. This chain's CDR3 is CATSDGMGGHTDTQYF. Here the CDR3 DNA reads TGTGCCACCAGTGACGGCATGGGGGGGCACACAGATACGCAGTATTTT.

The chain joins TRBV6-5 to TRBJ2-1, with D possibly called TRBD1 or TRBD2 (6 bases each). CDR3 length: 15 amino acids. Trimming left V 10 bases short and J 0 bases short, with 16 bases between. Germline loops: CDR1 MNHEY, CDR2 SVGAGI. The CDR3: CATSEGGLSYNEQFF. CDR3 DNA: TGTGCCACCTCCGAAGGGGGGCTCTCCTACAATGAGCAGTTCTTC.

This rearrangement joins TRBV29-1 to TRBJ2-1; TRBD2 agrees at 9 bases. This CDR3 region has 13 residues. Losses at the gene ends were 4 bases for V and 7 bases for J; bases not matched to a gene: 5. Germline values: CDR1 SQVTM, CDR2 ANQGSEA. The CDR3 sequence: CSVGPAGGNEQFF. DNA of the CDR3: TGCAGCGTTGGCCCAGCGGGAGGTAATGAGCAGTTCTTC.

This clonotype has at least ten counts. J is TRBJ1-2 and V is TRBV16, with 9 bases identical to TRBD1. Germline assignment: CDR1 KGHSY and CDR2 FQNENV. The V segment lost 4 bases and the J segment 6 bases; nucleotides outside the gene matches: 24. CDR3 length: 20 amino acids. CDR3 loop: CASSLWDRAIPWVSSNGYTF. The CDR3 bases are TGTGCCAGCAGCCTATGGGACAGGGCCATCCCGTGGGTTTCGAGTAATGGCTACACCTTC.

Only one count was recorded for this clonotype. Given a much more abundant clone one base away, this may be a read error. The chain employs TRBV28 and TRBJ1-4, with 7 nucleotides matching TRBD1. Germline V CDR1 and CDR2: MDHEN, SYDVKM. This CDR3 region has 14 residues. CDR3 nucleotides: TGTGCCAGCAGCCCTTCAGACAGGGTTGAAAAACCGTTTTTT. Residues: CASSPSDRVEKPFF. The variable domain in full, completed from reference TRBV28 and TRBJ1-4, reads DVKVTQSSRYLVKRTGEKVFLECVQDMDHENMFWYRQDPGLGLRLIYFSYDVKMKEKGDIPEGYSVSREKKERFSLILESASTNQTSMYLCASSPSDRVEKPFFGSGTQLSVL.

The rearrangement uses TRBV11-2 and TRBJ2-3, with D possibly TRBD1 on 6 matching bases. V lost 0 bases and J 3 bases, leaving 13 bases between the germline ends. CDR3 length: 16 amino acids. Germline V gives CDR1 SGHAT, CDR2 FQNNGV. CDR3 protein: CASSLDPWGRTDTQYF. CDR3 nucleotides: TGTGCCAGCAGCTTAGATCCCTGGGGGCGGACAGATACGCAGTATTTT. The variable domain in full, completed from reference TRBV11-2 and TRBJ2-3, reads EAGVAQSPRYKIIEKRQSVAFWCNPISGHATLYWYQQILGQGPKLLIQFQNNGVVDDSQLPKDRFSAERLKGVDSTLKIQPAKLEDSAVYLCASSLDPWGRTDTQYFGPGTRLTVL.

The chain has TRBV28 and TRBJ2-3; 7 bases align to TRBD2. Germline V gene sequence: CDR1 MDHEN, CDR2 SYDVKM. There are 15 residues in the CDR3. With 5 bases clipped from V and 5 bases from J, the junction kept 10 bases outside the gene matches. The DNA of the CDR3 is TGTGCCAGCAGTAGGGCGGGAGTTGGCGAAGATACGCAGTATTTT. This translates into CASSRAGVGEDTQYF.

In its sample, this clonotype was seen many times. The chain recombines TRBV6-6 with TRBJ2-2; D not certain. V was shortened by 4 bases and J by 6 bases, with 6 bases between the two germline ends. Germline V CDR1 and CDR2: MNHNY, SVGAGI (reference sequence). The CDR3 runs 12 residues. CDR3 amino acids: CASSSSAGELFF. As DNA, the CDR3 is TGTGCCAGCAGTTCCTCGGCCGGGGAGCTGTTTTTT.

This clonotype appeared many times. This sequence joins TRBV11-3 and TRBJ2-1; D may match TRBD1 or TRBD2 (5 bases each). The CDR3 sequence is 18 residues long. The germline V gene encodes CDR1 SGHNT and CDR2 YENEEA. The ends were cut back, 4 bases at V and 1 base at J, with 20 bases in the middle. For the CDR3, the DNA is TGTGCCAGCAGCTCTCGAAAATCAGGGTCGGGATCCTACAATGAGCAGTTCTTC. It is translated as CASSSRKSGSGSYNEQFF.

This clonotype was picked up many times. V and J are TRBV2 and TRBJ2-5; a weak D match, TRBD2 (5 bases). V was cut by 2 bases and J by 2 bases, with 12 bases left in between. This CDR3 region has 15 residues. Germline-derived CDR1 and CDR2 are SNHLY and FYNNEI. CDR3 sequence reads: CASSESREPQETQYF. Written as DNA, the CDR3 is TGTGCCAGCAGTGAATCCCGGGAACCTCAAGAGACCCAGTACTTC.

The J gene is TRBJ1-2, the V gene TRBV6-5; a possible D gene is TRBD1 (5 bases). The germline CDR1 and CDR2 sequences are MNHEY and SVGAGI. The V end lost 6 bases, the J end lost 4 bases, and 12 bases lay between the germline ends. The CDR3 runs to 13 residues. The CDR3 region is CASSRDGGYGYTF. The CDR3 coding sequence is TGTGCCAGCAGCCGGGATGGGGGCTATGGCTACACCTTC.